This T cell receptor (beta chain) was found in a study of blood T cell repertoires in COVID-19. Study as a whole: Sample material is recorded as cDNA or gDNA derived from T cells, B-cell-depleted T cells, or PBMCs.

This CDR3 is built from 13 residues. V was cut by 5 bases and J by 1 base, with 8 bases left in between. CDR1 and CDR2 from the germline V gene are MNHEY and SVGEGT. In the study's own analysis: Amplification from reference gene primers served as the basis for estimated nucleated cell counts. The assay was immunoSEQ multiplex PCR, and TCRdb's table has in-frame clones only and misses some. V and J calls and clone size are as listed in that table; D and trimming were resolved from the DNA. The sample holds 200,000 to 300,000 clones; around nine tenths are singletons and the top ten take about 2.6%. The sample consisted of PBMCs or T cells enriched from blood (not recorded which). The sequence came from a woman between 18 and 30 years old who had recovered from COVID-19. The rearrangement uses TRBV6-2 or TRBV6-3 and TRBJ2-5, with D unresolved. CDR3 DNA sequence: TGTGCCAGCAGTGCAGGATTCCAAGAGACCCAGTACTTC. Residues: CASSAGFQETQYF.